Reported below is one T cell receptor (beta chain). TCRdb itself ran the 5' RACE reads through MiXCR, one entry per CDR3 protein. The sample comprises about 54,000 distinct CDR3 sequences, approximately 17% of which are singletons, and approximately 2.3% rests with the top ten. The length of the CDR3 is 16 residues. The germline CDR1 and CDR2 sequences are SGHRS and YFSETQ. Trimming cost V 1 base and J 6 bases; bases outside gene matches: 10. Sequencing used naive CD4+ T cells sorted from blood. The sample's subset: naive CD4+ T cells, CD4+CD45RA+CD25-. The source of this sequence is a female donor with breast cancer. The chain uses TRBV5-1 and TRBJ2-1, with TRBD2 matching 7 bases. The CDR3 region is CASSLYGGSRGNEQFF. Here the CDR3 DNA reads TGCGCCAGCAGCTTGTATGGCGGGAGCCGGGGCAATGAGCAGTTCTTC. Complete variable domain (other parts from reference TRBV5-1 and TRBJ2-1): KAGVTQTPRYLIKTRGQQVTLSCSPISGHRSVSWYQQTPGQGLQFLFEYFSETQRNKGNFPGRFSGRQFSNSRSEMNVSTLELGDSALYLCASSLYGGSRGNEQFFGPGTRLTVL.